The rows below give T cell receptor beta chains drawn from one sample of a study of T cells in localized non-small cell lung cancer. Some clones are missing from TCRdb's copy, which holds only in-frame ones; the method was immunoSEQ multiplex PCR. This sample yields about 48,000 clones, of which around 77% are seen a single time; approximately 16% belongs to the top ten. This specimen was peripheral blood, taken before any cancer treatment. Receptors originate from a man between 35 and 75 years old with stage I squamous cell lung carcinoma. Both conserved end residues are part of each CDR3. D genes are given only for firm matches. Clone size is given for some rows only: seen once, a few or many times, or a class if the clone is expanded.

j_call v_call d_call clone_size cdr3_nt cdr3_aa
TRBJ1-2 TRBV14 TRBD1 - TGTGCCAGCAGCCAGCACAGGGGTTCGGGTGGCTACACCTTC CASSQHRGSGGYTF
TRBJ1-6 TRBV28 - medium-sized TGTGCCAGCCGCCGGACAGATAGCTCCCTCACCCTCCACTTT CASRRTDSSLTLHF
TRBJ2-1 TRBV9 - - TGTGCCAGCAGCGTAGAGGCGGGGAGCTCCTACAATGAGCAGTTCTTC CASSVEAGSSYNEQFF
TRBJ1-5 TRBV6-1 - once TGTGCCAGCAGTGAAGCGCAATATGGGAATCAGCCCCAGCATTTT CASSEAQYGNQPQHF
TRBJ1-2 TRBV9 TRBD1 - TGTGCCAGCAGCTCCTCAGGGGGGTACTCCATTGGCTACACCTTC CASSSSGGYSIGYTF
TRBJ1-6 TRBV28 TRBD1 - TGTGCCAGCAGTTTCGGGGACAGGGTCGGATCACCCCTCCACTTT CASSFGDRVGSPLHF
TRBJ2-7 TRBV7-3 - few TGTGCCAGCAGCTTAAATGTGTTGGGCGAGCAGTACTTC CASSLNVLGEQYF
TRBJ2-1 TRBV13 TRBD2 - TGTGCCAGCAGCTCGAGGACTAGGTGGAATGAGCAGTTCTTC CASSSRTRWNEQFF
TRBJ1-2 TRBV2 TRBD1 - TGTGCCAGCAGTGCCGGACAGGTAACCTATGGCTACACCTTC CASSAGQVTYGYTF
TRBJ1-4 TRBV29-1 - - TGCAGCGTTCAGGACAGTGAAAAACTGTTTTTT CSVQDSEKLFF